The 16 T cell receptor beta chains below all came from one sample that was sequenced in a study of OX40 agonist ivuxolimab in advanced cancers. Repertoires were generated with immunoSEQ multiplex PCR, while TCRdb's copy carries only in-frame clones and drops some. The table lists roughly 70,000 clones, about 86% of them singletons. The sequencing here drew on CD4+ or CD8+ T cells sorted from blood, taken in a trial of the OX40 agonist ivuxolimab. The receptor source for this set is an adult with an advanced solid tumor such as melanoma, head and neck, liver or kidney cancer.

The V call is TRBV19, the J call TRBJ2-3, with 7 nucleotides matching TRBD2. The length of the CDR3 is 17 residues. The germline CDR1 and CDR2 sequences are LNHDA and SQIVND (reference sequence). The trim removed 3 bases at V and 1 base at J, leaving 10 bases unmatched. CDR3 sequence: CASSIYGARGGTDTQYF. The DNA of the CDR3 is TGTGCCAGTAGTATTTATGGTGCTCGGGGGGGCACAGATACGCAGTATTTT.

The CDR3: CASSQDRTNTEAFF. The CDR3, as DNA: TGCGCCAGCAGCCAAGACAGGACTAACACTGAAGCTTTCTTT. This chain uses TRBV4-3 with TRBJ1-1, with D uncertain. Trimming removed 0 bases from V and 2 bases from J, with 7 bases in between. This CDR3 comprises 14 residues. The germline gives CDR1 LGHNA, CDR2 YSLEER.

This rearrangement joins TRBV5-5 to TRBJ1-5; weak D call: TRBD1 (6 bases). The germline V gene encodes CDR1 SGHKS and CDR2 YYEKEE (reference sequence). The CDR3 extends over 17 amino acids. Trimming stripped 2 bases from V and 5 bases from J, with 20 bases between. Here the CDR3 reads CASSLDTGTKLDQPQHF. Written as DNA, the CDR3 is TGTGCCAGCAGCTTAGACACTGGGACAAAATTAGATCAGCCCCAGCATTTT.

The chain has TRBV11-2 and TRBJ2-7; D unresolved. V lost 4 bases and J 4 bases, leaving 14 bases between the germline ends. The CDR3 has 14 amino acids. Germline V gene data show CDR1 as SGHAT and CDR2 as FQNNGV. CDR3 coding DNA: TGTGCCAGCAGCTCTCACGGCAAGGTATACGAGCAGTACTTC. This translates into CASSSHGKVYEQYF.

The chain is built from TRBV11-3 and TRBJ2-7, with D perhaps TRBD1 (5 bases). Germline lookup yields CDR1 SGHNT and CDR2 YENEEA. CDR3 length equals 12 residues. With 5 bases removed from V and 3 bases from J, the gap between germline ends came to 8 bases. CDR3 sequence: CASSPDSYEQYF. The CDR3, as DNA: TGTGCCAGCAGCCCAGACAGCTACGAGCAGTACTTC.

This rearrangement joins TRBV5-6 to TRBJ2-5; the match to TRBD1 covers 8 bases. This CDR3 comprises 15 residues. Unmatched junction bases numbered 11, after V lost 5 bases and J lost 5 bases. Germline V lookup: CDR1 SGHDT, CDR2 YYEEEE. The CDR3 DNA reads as TGTGCCAGCAGATTTTCCAGGGGGCAGTGGGAGACCCAGTACTTC. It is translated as CASRFSRGQWETQYF.

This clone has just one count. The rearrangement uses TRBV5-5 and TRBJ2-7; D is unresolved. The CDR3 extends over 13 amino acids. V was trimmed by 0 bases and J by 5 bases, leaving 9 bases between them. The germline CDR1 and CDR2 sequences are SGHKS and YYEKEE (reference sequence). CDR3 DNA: TGTGCCAGCAGCTTGGTGGGGATCGACGAGCAGTACTTC. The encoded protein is CASSLVGIDEQYF.

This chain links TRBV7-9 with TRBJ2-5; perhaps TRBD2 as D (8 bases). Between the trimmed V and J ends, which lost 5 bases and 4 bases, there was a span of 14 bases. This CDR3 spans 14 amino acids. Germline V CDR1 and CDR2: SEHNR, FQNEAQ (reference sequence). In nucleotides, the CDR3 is TGTGCCAGCAGCCGGGAGGGGGCACGAGAGACCCAGTACTTC. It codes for CASSREGARETQYF.

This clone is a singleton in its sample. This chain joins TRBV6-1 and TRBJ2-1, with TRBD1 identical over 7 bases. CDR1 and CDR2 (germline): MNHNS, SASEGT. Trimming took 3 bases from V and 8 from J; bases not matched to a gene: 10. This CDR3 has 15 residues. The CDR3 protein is CASSEGPDRVYEQFF. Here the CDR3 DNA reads TGTGCCAGCAGTGAGGGCCCCGACAGGGTCTATGAGCAGTTCTTC.

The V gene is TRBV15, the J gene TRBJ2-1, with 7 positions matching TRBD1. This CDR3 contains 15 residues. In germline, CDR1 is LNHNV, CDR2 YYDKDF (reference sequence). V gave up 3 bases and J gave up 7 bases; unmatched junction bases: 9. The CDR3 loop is CATSRARDSGNEQFF. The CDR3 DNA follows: TGTGCCACCAGCAGGGCCCGGGACAGTGGGAATGAGCAGTTCTTC.

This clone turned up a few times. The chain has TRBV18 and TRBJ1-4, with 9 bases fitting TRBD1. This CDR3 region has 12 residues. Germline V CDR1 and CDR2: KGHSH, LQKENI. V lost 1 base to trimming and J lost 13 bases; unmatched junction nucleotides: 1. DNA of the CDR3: TGTGCCAGCTCACCACGGGGACAGGGACTGTTTTTT. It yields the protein CASSPRGQGLFF.

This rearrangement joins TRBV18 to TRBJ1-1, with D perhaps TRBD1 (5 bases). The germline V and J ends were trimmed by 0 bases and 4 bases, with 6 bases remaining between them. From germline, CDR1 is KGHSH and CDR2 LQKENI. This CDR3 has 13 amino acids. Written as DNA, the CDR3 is TGTGCCAGCTCACCACCGGGGCCCACTGAAGCTTTCTTT. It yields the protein CASSPPGPTEAFF.

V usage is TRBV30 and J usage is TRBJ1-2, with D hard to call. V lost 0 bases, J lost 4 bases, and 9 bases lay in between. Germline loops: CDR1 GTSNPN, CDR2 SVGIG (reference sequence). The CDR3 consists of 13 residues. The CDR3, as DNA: TGTGCCTGGAGTGTAAGGGTTGCCTATGGCTACACCTTC. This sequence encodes CAWSVRVAYGYTF.

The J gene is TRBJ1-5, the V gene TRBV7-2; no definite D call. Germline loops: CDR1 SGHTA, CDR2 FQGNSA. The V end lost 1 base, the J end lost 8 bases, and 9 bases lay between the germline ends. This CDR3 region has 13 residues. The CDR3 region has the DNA TGTGCCAGCAGCTTAGACCCGTCGGAGCCCCAGCATTTT. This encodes CASSLDPSEPQHF.

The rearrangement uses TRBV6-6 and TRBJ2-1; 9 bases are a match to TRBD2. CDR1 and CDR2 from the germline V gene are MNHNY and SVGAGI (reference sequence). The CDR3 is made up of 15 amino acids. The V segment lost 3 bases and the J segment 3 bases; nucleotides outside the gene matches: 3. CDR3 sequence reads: CASSYLAGYYNEQFF. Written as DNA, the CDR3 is TGTGCCAGCAGTTATCTAGCGGGGTACTACAATGAGCAGTTCTTC.

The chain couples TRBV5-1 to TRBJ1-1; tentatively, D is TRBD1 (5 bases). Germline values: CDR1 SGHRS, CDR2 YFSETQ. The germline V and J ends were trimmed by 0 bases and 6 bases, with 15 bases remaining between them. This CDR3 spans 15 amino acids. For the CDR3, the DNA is TGCGCCAGCAGCTTGGACGTTCAGGGCTTATCTGAAGCTTTCTTT. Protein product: CASSLDVQGLSEAFF.